This T cell receptor beta chain was found in a study of shared clonotypes between healthy human individuals. Naive CD8 cells lacked CD45RO and underwent positive selection for CCR7, leaving out terminally differentiated effector memory CD45RA+ cells. Germline V gives CDR1 MDHEN, CDR2 SYDVKM. The CDR3 consists of 12 residues. The V and J ends lost 3 bases and 6 bases respectively, with 7 bases between them. Measured with immunoSEQ multiplex PCR; TCRdb has only the in-frame clones, and not every one. The sample yields about 2.1 million clones, 85% to 95% seen once. This clone was seen once. In the same sample, other DNA sequences code for this CDR3.

The TCR originated in a man aged 18 to 29 in good health. Some clones in this sample may be carry-over from other donors' samples. Sequenced material: naive CD8+ T cells from PBMCs. The chain joins TRBV28 to TRBJ2-3; D gene unclear. The CDR3 DNA follows: TGTGCCAGCAGTTTCCTGTTGGATACGCAGTATTTT. Amino acid sequence: CASSFLLDTQYF.